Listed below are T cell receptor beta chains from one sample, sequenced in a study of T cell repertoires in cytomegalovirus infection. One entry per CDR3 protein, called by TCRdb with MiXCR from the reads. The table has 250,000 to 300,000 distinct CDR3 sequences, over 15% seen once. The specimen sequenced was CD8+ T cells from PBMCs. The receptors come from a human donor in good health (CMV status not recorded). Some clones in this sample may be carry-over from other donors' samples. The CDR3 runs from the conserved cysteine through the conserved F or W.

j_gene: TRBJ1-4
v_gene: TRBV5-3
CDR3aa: CASSLGPTGATNEKLFF

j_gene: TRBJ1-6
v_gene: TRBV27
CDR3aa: CASSSTGEHSPLHF

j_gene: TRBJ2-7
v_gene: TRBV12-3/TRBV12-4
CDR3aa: CASSPSLTESSYEQYF

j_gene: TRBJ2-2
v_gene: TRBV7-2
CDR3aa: CASSLDPGNANTGELFF

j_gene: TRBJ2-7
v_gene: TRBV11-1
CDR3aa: CASSLGGTTYEQYF

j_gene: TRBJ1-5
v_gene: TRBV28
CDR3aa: CASSSIRPDASQHF

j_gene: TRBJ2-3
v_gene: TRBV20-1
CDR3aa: CSARGAAGGHTLSTDTQYF

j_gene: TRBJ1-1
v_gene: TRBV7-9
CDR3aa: CASSLGTGEAFF

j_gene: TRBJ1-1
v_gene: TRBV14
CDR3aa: CASSQLGGTEAFF

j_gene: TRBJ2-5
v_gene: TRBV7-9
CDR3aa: CASSKQGAQETQYF

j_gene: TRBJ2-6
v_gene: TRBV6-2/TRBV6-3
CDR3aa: CASRYPGRGNLLSGANVLTF

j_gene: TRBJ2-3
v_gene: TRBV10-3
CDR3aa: CAISESTDTQYF

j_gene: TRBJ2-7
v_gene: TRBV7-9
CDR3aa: CASSLDAGHYEQYF

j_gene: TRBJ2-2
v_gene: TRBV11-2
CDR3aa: CASSLLAGMNTGELFF

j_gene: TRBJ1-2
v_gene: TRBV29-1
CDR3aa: CSVDSSIGYTF

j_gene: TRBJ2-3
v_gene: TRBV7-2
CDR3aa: CASSPPADTQYF

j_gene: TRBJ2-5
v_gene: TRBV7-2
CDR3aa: CASSDRDRGGETQYF

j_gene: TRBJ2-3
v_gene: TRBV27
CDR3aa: CASSSDGGLAGFRDTQYF

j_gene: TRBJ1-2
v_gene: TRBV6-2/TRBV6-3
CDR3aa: CASSYPQYGYTF

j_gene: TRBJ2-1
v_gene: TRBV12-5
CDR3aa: CASAQFPGYGAYNEQFF